This passage covers 29 T cell receptor beta chains from one sample sequenced in a study of blood T cell repertoires in COVID-19 (dated by TCRdb to 2018 to 2020). Libraries were built with the immunoSEQ multiplex PCR assay. TCRdb obtained this table from immuneACCESS and retained in-frame rearrangements with V and J assigned. These tables miss some clones; where compared with another copy, unresolved V genes account for less than half of the shortfall, and the remainder is unexplained. For this sample the table gives over 150,000 clones, of which around three quarters were detected only once. The ten largest clones capture under 2% of the sample. Sequenced input: peripheral blood. Receptors were obtained from an elderly man with acute or convalescent COVID-19.

This chain links TRBV6-6 with TRBJ2-7, with TRBD1 matching 7 bases. The CDR3 consists of 12 residues. The germline V gene encodes CDR1 MNHNY and CDR2 SVGAGI (reference sequence). V was pared by 6 bases and J by 7 bases, with 6 bases of the junction left unmatched. CDR3 loop: CASSPQGREQYF. CDR3 DNA sequence: TGTGCCAGCAGCCCACAGGGGCGAGAGCAGTACTTC.

The gene calls are TRBV2 and TRBJ1-2, with no clear D. V shed 3 bases and J shed 0 bases, with 5 bases lying between them. Germline CDR1 reads SNHLY; CDR2 reads FYNNEI. The CDR3 covers 13 residues. The CDR3 spells CASSDTANYGYTF. CDR3 nucleotides: TGTGCCAGCAGTGACACAGCTAACTATGGCTACACCTTC.

The chain employs TRBV4-1 and TRBJ2-1; the match to TRBD1 covers 9 bases. Looked up from germline, CDR1 is MGHRA and CDR2 is YSYEKL. Trimming removed 4 bases from V and 3 bases from J; junction bases left unmatched: 1. The CDR3 runs to 14 residues. CDR3 sequence reads: CASSPGQGYNEQFF. In nucleotides, the CDR3 is TGCGCCAGCAGCCCGGGACAGGGCTACAATGAGCAGTTCTTC.

Judged by abundance, this clone is medium-sized (0.01 to 0.1%). This chain links TRBV4-1 with TRBJ1-2; a possible D gene is TRBD1 (6 bases). In germline, CDR1 is MGHRA, CDR2 YSYEKL. This CDR3 contains 17 residues. Trimming left V 5 bases short and J 0 bases short, with 19 bases between. CDR3 protein: CASSTRSRDTANYGYTF. CDR3 DNA sequence: TGCGCCAGCAGCACACGCTCCCGGGACACAGCTAACTATGGCTACACCTTC.

This clone showed up just once. J is TRBJ1-3 and V is TRBV27; D not certain. V lost 0 bases and J lost 0, with 6 bases in between. Looked up from germline, CDR1 is MNHEY and CDR2 is SMNVEV (reference sequence). The CDR3 is 15 amino acids. The DNA for the CDR3 is TGTGCCAGCAGTTTATCCGGGGACTCTGGAAACACCATATATTTT. Translated: CASSLSGDSGNTIYF.

This clone was detected once. This sequence joins TRBV18 and TRBJ1-1, with a weak D call TRBD1 (6 bases). The ends were cut back, 2 bases at V and 0 bases at J, with 16 bases in the middle. The V gene's germline CDR1 is KGHSH and CDR2 LQKENI. CDR3 size: 17 residues. CDR3 region: CASSPSQGLRLNTEAFF. The CDR3 bases are TGTGCCAGCTCACCATCCCAGGGGCTTAGGTTGAACACTGAAGCTTTCTTT.

As for this clone: Other DNA sequences in this sample translate to the same CDR3. The V and J genes are TRBV7-2 and TRBJ2-5, with TRBD2 identical over 15 bases. The CDR3 sequence is 16 residues long. The junction had 4 bases not matched to a gene; V was cut back by 6 bases and J by 2 bases. Germline V CDR1 and CDR2: SGHTA, FQGNSA. The CDR3 is CASSLGLAGGQETQYF. The CDR3 DNA reads as TGTGCCAGCAGTCTCGGACTAGCGGGGGGGCAAGAGACCCAGTACTTC.

This sequence joins TRBV10-3 and TRBJ2-5, with TRBD1 matching 7 bases. The V gene end was trimmed by 6 bases and the J gene end by 2 bases; junction bases not matched to a gene: 3. Germline assignment: CDR1 ENHRY and CDR2 SYGVKD. CDR3 length: 13 residues. CDR3 nucleotide sequence: TGTGCCATCAGCCTACAGGGGCAAGAGACCCAGTACTTC. As protein: CAISLQGQETQYF.

The chain is built from TRBV3-1 (or the pseudogene TRBV3-2) and TRBJ1-1; unclear D gene. Trimming left V 3 bases short and J 1 base short, with 3 bases between. This CDR3 comprises 12 residues. The V gene's germline CDR1 is LGHDT and CDR2 YNNKEL (reference sequence). This chain's CDR3 is CASSQANTEAFF. CDR3 sequence (DNA): TGTGCCAGCAGCCAGGCGAACACTGAAGCTTTCTTT.

The gene calls are TRBV9 and TRBJ2-2, with 7 bases lining up with TRBD1. CDR1 is SGDLS and CDR2 is YYNGEE in the germline V gene. With 4 bases clipped from V and 2 bases from J, the junction kept 14 bases outside the gene matches. The CDR3 contains 18 residues. The CDR3 region has the DNA TGTGCCAGCAGCCCACGTCCCGGGACAGTTTCTAACACCGGGGAGCTGTTTTTT. Protein: CASSPRPGTVSNTGELFF.

CDR3 loop: CATSRDRLAYEQYF. The CDR3 bases are TGTGCCACCAGCAGAGATCGCCTAGCGTACGAGCAGTACTTC. The chain links TRBV15 to TRBJ2-7; D is perhaps TRBD2 (6 bases). CDR1 is LNHNV and CDR2 is YYDKDF in the germline V gene (reference sequence). Deletions cut 0 bases from V and 4 bases from J, with 10 bases between. The CDR3 runs 14 residues.

The V gene is TRBV7-2, the J gene TRBJ2-3; 9 nucleotides match TRBD1. V lost 5 bases and J lost 8; bases outside the gene matches: 8. CDR3 length: 14 amino acids. Germline-derived CDR1 and CDR2 are SGHTA and FQGNSA. CDR3 amino acids: CASSAQGQGGTQYF. The CDR3 DNA reads TGTGCCAGCAGCGCCCAGGGACAGGGTGGTACGCAGTATTTT. The full variable domain, rest sourced from reference TRBV7-2 and TRBJ2-3, is GAGVSQSPSNKVTEKGKDVELRCDPISGHTALYWYRQSLGQGLEFLIYFQGNSAPDKSGLPSDRFSAERTGGSVSTLTIQRTQQEDSAVYLCASSAQGQGGTQYFGPGTRLTVL.

The V call is TRBV18, the J call TRBJ2-2; 9 positions agree with TRBD1. Per the germline V gene, CDR1 is KGHSH and CDR2 is LQKENI. The V segment lost 5 bases and the J segment 2 bases; nucleotides outside the gene matches: 3. The CDR3 loop spans 15 amino acids. The CDR3 region has the DNA TGTGCCAGCTCATCGGACAGGGGAAACACCGGGGAGCTGTTTTTT. Its protein product is CASSSDRGNTGELFF.

V and J are TRBV7-9 and TRBJ1-4; TRBD1 matches at 7 bases. Trimming removed 5 bases from V and 0 bases from J; junction bases left unmatched: 3. Per germline, CDR1 SEHNR and CDR2 FQNEAQ (reference sequence). CDR3 length: 15 residues. In nucleotides, the CDR3 is TGTGCCAGCAGCGGAGACAGGGCAACTAATGAAAAACTGTTTTTT. It specifies CASSGDRATNEKLFF. The whole variable domain, remainder taken from reference TRBV7-9 and TRBJ1-4, is DTGVSQNPRHKITKRGQNVTFRCDPISEHNRLYWYRQTLGQGPEFLTYFQNEAQLEKSRLLSDRFSAERPKGSFSTLEIQRTEQGDSAMYLCASSGDRATNEKLFFGSGTQLSVL.

This clone was counted ten times or more. This sequence joins TRBV5-1 and TRBJ2-1, with TRBD2 matching 10 bases. Trimming cost V 6 bases and J 5 bases; bases outside gene matches: 8. Germline CDR1 reads SGHRS; CDR2 reads YFSETQ. CDR3 length equals 15 residues. CDR3 sequence reads: CASNLRTSGNNEQFF. DNA of the CDR3: TGCGCCAGCAACCTTCGGACTAGCGGAAACAATGAGCAGTTCTTC.

V is TRBV7-9 and J is TRBJ2-1; the D is unclear. CDR1 and CDR2 from the germline V gene are SEHNR and FQNEAQ (reference sequence). V dropped 2 bases and J dropped 7 bases, with 12 bases sitting between them. This CDR3 is built from 14 residues. CDR3 sequence reads: CASSLQEAGNEQFF. Written as DNA, the CDR3 is TGTGCCAGCAGCTTACAGGAAGCTGGGAATGAGCAGTTCTTC.

V and J are TRBV5-1 and TRBJ2-3; 10 bases map to TRBD2. The germline CDR1 and CDR2 sequences are SGHRS and YFSETQ. The CDR3 runs to 16 residues. V lost 0 bases to trimming and J lost 1 base; unmatched junction nucleotides: 2. The DNA of the CDR3 is TGCGCCAGCAGCTTGGGCGGGACTAGCGGCACAGATACGCAGTATTTT. Translation gives CASSLGGTSGTDTQYF.

The J gene is TRBJ2-7, the V gene TRBV7-9; 8 bases fit TRBD1. CDR1 is SEHNR and CDR2 is FQNEAQ in the germline V gene (reference sequence). With 3 bases clipped from V and 1 base from J, the junction kept 11 bases outside the gene matches. The CDR3 runs to 17 residues. The CDR3 here is CASSLSLRTGMSYEQYF. The CDR3, as DNA: TGTGCCAGCAGCTTGAGTCTCCGGACAGGGATGTCCTACGAGCAGTACTTC.

DNA of the CDR3: TGTGCCAGCAGGTTCCGGAACACTGAAGCTTTCTTT. Protein product: CASRFRNTEAFF. The chain couples TRBV6-5 to TRBJ1-1; D is unresolved. Trimming took 6 bases from V and 1 from J, leaving 6 bases between them. This CDR3 spans 12 amino acids. The V gene's germline CDR1 is MNHEY and CDR2 SVGAGI.

The rearrangement joins TRBV5-1 to TRBJ2-3, with a tentative D call TRBD2 (5 bases). Germline V gene sequence: CDR1 SGHRS, CDR2 YFSETQ. Trimming took 0 bases from V and 4 from J, leaving 21 bases between them. This CDR3 has 18 residues. As DNA, the CDR3 is TGCGCCAGCAGCTTGGCTTCGGATCAGAGAGGGTGGTCAGATACGCAGTATTTT. This translates into CASSLASDQRGWSDTQYF.

The chain couples TRBV6-2 or TRBV6-3 to TRBJ1-1; D gene uncertain. Trimming removed 0 bases from V and 10 bases from J, with 9 bases in between. This CDR3 contains 12 residues. Per germline, CDR1 MNHEY and CDR2 SVGEGT. CDR3 sequence: CASSYSRVSAFF. CDR3 DNA: TGTGCCAGCAGTTACTCGCGGGTATCAGCTTTCTTT.

J is TRBJ1-2 and V is TRBV7-9; possibly TRBD1 for D (6 bases). Trimming stripped 1 base from V and 8 bases from J, with 20 bases between. Germline V lookup: CDR1 SEHNR, CDR2 FQNEAQ (reference sequence). This CDR3 has 16 amino acids. The CDR3 region is CASSLEAGARQSGYTF. CDR3 in DNA: TGTGCCAGCAGCTTAGAGGCAGGGGCCCGCCAGAGCGGCTACACCTTC. The variable domain in full, completed from reference TRBV7-9 and TRBJ1-2, reads DTGVSQNPRHKITKRGQNVTFRCDPISEHNRLYWYRQTLGQGPEFLTYFQNEAQLEKSRLLSDRFSAERPKGSFSTLEIQRTEQGDSAMYLCASSLEAGARQSGYTFGSGTRLTVV.

The J gene is TRBJ2-1, the V gene TRBV5-4; 8 bases align to TRBD1. The CDR3 is 14 residues long. CDR1 and CDR2 from the germline V gene are SGHNT and YYREEE (reference sequence). V was clipped by 3 bases and J by 2 bases; unmatched bases: 1. CDR3 residues: CASSSDRAYNEQFF. CDR3 coding DNA: TGTGCCAGCAGCTCGGACAGGGCCTACAATGAGCAGTTCTTC.

The rearrangement uses TRBV6-2 or TRBV6-3 and TRBJ1-5; D may be TRBD1 (5 bases). Trimming left V 2 bases short and J 7 bases short, with 15 bases between. Germline CDR1 and CDR2: MNHEY and SVGEGT. CDR3 length: 15 amino acids. CDR3 DNA: TGTGCCAGCAGTTACACGGGTAGGGGTATGCAGCCCCAGCATTTT. This sequence encodes CASSYTGRGMQPQHF.

This clone was observed once. The genes are TRBV27 and TRBJ1-5; TRBD1 matches at 9 bases. CDR1 and CDR2 (germline): MNHEY, SMNVEV (reference sequence). V was clipped by 6 bases and J by 4 bases; unmatched bases: 7. CDR3 length: 15 amino acids. CDR3 in DNA: TGTGCCAGCAGCCCCGACAGGGGGGCGAATCAGCCCCAGCATTTT. Its translation is CASSPDRGANQPQHF.

V gene TRBV5-4 combines with J gene TRBJ2-2; 8 bases align to TRBD1. The V gene's germline CDR1 is SGHNT and CDR2 YYREEE (reference sequence). V lost 4 bases and J lost 7; bases outside the gene matches: 12. CDR3 length: 16 residues. CDR3 coding DNA: TGTGCCAGCAGCCCCGACCTGACAGGGGTAGGCGGGGAGCTGTTTTTT. Its translation: CASSPDLTGVGGELFF.

The rearrangement joins TRBV29-1 to TRBJ1-5, with no clear D. Germline V CDR1 and CDR2: SQVTM, ANQGSEA. The CDR3 totals 12 residues. The ends were cut back, 4 bases at V and 0 bases at J, with 4 bases in the middle. The CDR3 DNA sequence: TGCAGCGTTGGTTATAGCAATCAGCCCCAGCATTTT. Its protein product is CSVGYSNQPQHF.

The V call is TRBV11-3, the J call TRBJ2-3; TRBD1 is a possible D gene (6 bases). Trimming removed 2 bases at V and 2 bases at J, with 20 bases between. The CDR3 extends over 18 amino acids. Germline-derived CDR1 and CDR2 are SGHNT and YENEEA. The CDR3 nucleotides are TGTGCCAGCAGCTTAAAACCTCTCTGGGACACCGACACAGATACGCAGTATTTT. Translating it yields CASSLKPLWDTDTDTQYF.

The V call is TRBV28, the J call TRBJ1-6; D unresolved. The CDR3 consists of 18 residues. V was shortened by 4 bases and J by 0 bases, with 16 bases between the two germline ends. Per germline, CDR1 MDHEN and CDR2 SYDVKM. The CDR3 is CASSSLAAVDSYNSPLHF. CDR3 nucleotide sequence: TGTGCCAGCAGTTCCCTCGCGGCGGTCGACTCCTATAATTCACCCCTCCACTTT.